A single sample gave rise to the 18 T cell receptor beta chains below, sequenced in a study of blood T cell repertoires in COVID-19 (dated by TCRdb to the early 2020s). The library was made by the immunoSEQ multiplex PCR assay. The table was pulled from immuneACCESS by TCRdb, which kept in-frame rearrangements only. Such tables lose some clones; where checked, under half of the loss comes from unresolved V genes, and the rest has no known cause. A total of hundreds of thousands of clones appear in this sample, 85% to 90% of them only once. The top ten constitute around 0.95% of the sample. The sequencing sample was made of peripheral blood. The receptor source for this set is a man between 18 and 29 years old with COVID-19, enrolled during active disease.

The chain combines TRBV29-1 with TRBJ2-3, with TRBD2 identical over 9 bases. Looked up from germline, CDR1 is SQVTM and CDR2 is ANQGSEA. The junction had 7 bases not matched to a gene; V was cut back by 8 bases and J by 1 base. The CDR3 is 14 residues long. This chain's CDR3 is CSTLAGAGTDTQYF. As DNA, the CDR3 is TGCAGCACCTTAGCGGGAGCAGGCACAGATACGCAGTATTTT.

The genes are TRBV7-2 and TRBJ1-1; D not certain. The length of the CDR3 is 17 residues. Germline V gene lookup returns CDR1 SGHTA and CDR2 FQGNSA. The V end lost 2 bases, the J end lost 7 bases, and 23 bases lay between the germline ends. CDR3 in amino acids: CASSLRPRGWVRGEAFF. The CDR3 DNA reads as TGTGCCAGCAGCTTACGACCCCGCGGGTGGGTTCGAGGTGAAGCTTTCTTT.

The count of this clone is one. The chain recombines TRBV3-1 (or the pseudogene TRBV3-2) with TRBJ2-7; D might be TRBD2 (5 bases). This CDR3 spans 15 amino acids. Germline V gives CDR1 LGHDT, CDR2 YNNKEL (reference sequence). V shed 0 bases and J shed 0 bases, with 9 bases lying between them. The CDR3 loop is CASSQDLTSSYEQYF. The CDR3 DNA follows: TGTGCCAGCAGCCAAGATCTAACTAGCTCCTACGAGCAGTACTTC.

The CDR3, as DNA: TGTGCCAGCAGCTGGGACAGGGGCGATGAGCAGTTCTTC. As protein: CASSWDRGDEQFF. This rearrangement joins TRBV5-5 to TRBJ2-1, with 10 bases lining up with TRBD1. The CDR3 is 13 residues long. The V and J ends lost 3 bases and 8 bases, in that order; junction bases with no gene match: 2. Germline V CDR1 and CDR2: SGHKS, YYEKEE (reference sequence). The full variable domain, in which reference TRBV5-5 and TRBJ2-1 provide the parts outside the CDR3, is DAGVTQSPTHLIKTRGQQVTLRCSPISGHKSVSWYQQVLGQGPQFIFQYYEKEERGRGNFPDRFSARQFPNYSSELNVNALLLGDSALYLCASSWDRGDEQFFGPGTRLTVL.

This clone was picked up one time. This chain joins TRBV4-1 and TRBJ2-1; 10 positions match TRBD2. Germline V gene sequence: CDR1 MGHRA, CDR2 YSYEKL. The junction had 14 bases not matched to a gene; V was cut back by 4 bases and J by 8 bases. CDR3 length: 17 amino acids. CDR3 sequence (DNA): TGCGCCAGCAGCCTATCGCGCCGACTAGCGGGTGGGCATGAGCAGTTCTTC. Translation gives CASSLSRRLAGGHEQFF.

The chain joins TRBV5-4 to TRBJ2-5, with TRBD2 matching 10 bases. The CDR3 sequence is 16 residues long. The V gene end was trimmed by 1 base and the J gene end by 4 bases; junction bases not matched to a gene: 7. Germline lookup yields CDR1 SGHNT and CDR2 YYREEE (reference sequence). CDR3 sequence: CASSLSSGGVPETQYF. The CDR3 DNA follows: TGTGCCAGCAGCTTGTCTAGCGGGGGTGTCCCAGAGACCCAGTACTTC.

The chain joins TRBV3-1 (or the pseudogene TRBV3-2) to TRBJ2-7; D is unclear. From germline, CDR1 is LGHDT and CDR2 YNNKEL (reference sequence). V lost 2 bases to trimming and J lost 4 bases, with 6 bases between them. CDR3 length: 12 residues. CDR3 sequence: CASSQIVYEQYF. CDR3 nucleotide sequence: TGTGCCAGCAGCCAAATCGTTTACGAGCAGTACTTC.

The chain uses TRBV10-3 and TRBJ2-7, with TRBD2 matching 11 bases. This CDR3 has 17 residues. Germline CDR1 ENHRY, CDR2 SYGVKD. The V segment lost 3 bases and the J segment 0 bases; nucleotides outside the gene matches: 7. CDR3 bases: TGTGCCATCAGTGATGGGCTAGCGGGGGGCCTCTCCTACGAGCAGTACTTC. It codes for CAISDGLAGGLSYEQYF.

The chain has TRBV13 and TRBJ1-2; no firm D call. Germline values: CDR1 PRHDT, CDR2 FYEKMQ (reference sequence). The CDR3 covers 15 residues. Trimming removed 5 bases at V and 4 bases at J, with 17 bases between. This CDR3 reads CASSPVAFNLYGYTF. The CDR3 bases are TGTGCCAGCAGCCCCGTGGCCTTTAATCTCTATGGCTACACCTTC.

The chain has TRBV6-2 or TRBV6-3 and TRBJ1-3; TRBD1 agrees at 7 bases. CDR1 is MNHEY, CDR2 SVGEGT, per germline. The CDR3 runs 14 residues. The V gene end was trimmed by 6 bases and the J gene end by 5 bases; junction bases not matched to a gene: 7. CDR3 in amino acids: CASSPPGGRNTIYF. CDR3 coding DNA: TGTGCCAGCAGCCCGCCAGGGGGTAGAAACACCATATATTTT.

The V gene is TRBV2, the J gene TRBJ2-1; a weak D match, TRBD1 (5 bases). The V end was cut by 7 bases, the J end by 0 bases, with 13 bases between. CDR3 length: 15 residues. The germline V gene encodes CDR1 SNHLY and CDR2 FYNNEI. This chain's CDR3 is CASTMDTSSYNEQFF. The CDR3 nucleotides are TGTGCCAGCACTATGGACACCAGCTCCTACAATGAGCAGTTCTTC.

The J gene is TRBJ1-5, the V gene TRBV5-1, with 8 nucleotides matching TRBD1. Losses at the gene ends were 0 bases for V and 5 bases for J; bases not matched to a gene: 1. Germline lookup yields CDR1 SGHRS and CDR2 YFSETQ. The CDR3 contains 14 residues. The CDR3 DNA reads TGCGCCAGCAGCTTGGGGACAGGGTATCAGCCCCAGCATTTT. Translation: CASSLGTGYQPQHF.

The chain is built from TRBV9 and TRBJ2-7; 7 bases match TRBD2. V was clipped by 0 bases and J by 6 bases; unmatched bases: 6. CDR1 is SGDLS, CDR2 YYNGEE, per germline. The CDR3 sequence is 14 residues long. The CDR3: CASSVGGAGVEQYF. In nucleotides, the CDR3 is TGTGCCAGCAGCGTAGGTGGGGCGGGGGTCGAGCAGTACTTC. The whole variable domain, remainder taken from reference TRBV9 and TRBJ2-7, is DSGVTQTPKHLITATGQRVTLRCSPRSGDLSVYWYQQSLDQGLQFLIQYYNGEERAKGNILERFSAQQFPDLHSELNLSSLELGDSALYFCASSVGGAGVEQYFGPGTRLTVT.

This clone was detected only once. The chain employs TRBV3-1 (or the pseudogene TRBV3-2) and TRBJ2-4, with 9 nucleotides matching TRBD2. Germline CDR1 LGHDT, CDR2 YNNKEL (reference sequence). The J segment lost 0 bases and the V segment lost 0 bases, leaving 9 bases of the junction unmatched. The CDR3 is made up of 19 amino acids. The CDR3 region is CASSQDYGSGGLAKNIQYF. The DNA of the CDR3 is TGTGCCAGCAGCCAAGATTACGGTAGCGGGGGTCTAGCCAAAAACATTCAGTACTTC.

The rearrangement links TRBV21-1 to TRBJ2-1; the tabulated D call, TRBD2, remains unverified against the DNA. TRBV21-1 is recorded as a pseudogene. This CDR3 region has 14 residues. The DNA of the CDR3 is TGTGCCAGCAGCGTGAAGCCCCTATACAATGAGCAGTTCTTC. It translates to CASSVKPLYNEQFF.

The gene calls are TRBV11-3 and TRBJ2-1; D is perhaps TRBD2 (6 bases). V shed 5 bases and J shed 10 bases, with 15 bases lying between them. Germline-derived CDR1 and CDR2 are SGHNT and YENEEA. The CDR3 contains 13 residues. DNA for the CDR3: TGTGCCAGCAGCCCGGGACTCGCAAGCGAGCAGTTCTTC. Amino acids: CASSPGLASEQFF.

The chain is built from TRBV18 and TRBJ1-3; 7 positions match TRBD1. The CDR3 spans 15 residues. Germline loops: CDR1 KGHSH, CDR2 LQKENI. Trimming cost V 3 bases and J 0 bases; bases outside gene matches: 2. CDR3 sequence reads: CASSPGTASGNTIYF. The CDR3 DNA reads as TGTGCCAGCTCACCTGGGACAGCCTCTGGAAACACCATATATTTT.

This rearrangement joins TRBV19 to TRBJ1-5; the D is unclear. The length of the CDR3 is 15 residues. Germline V gene data show CDR1 as LNHDA and CDR2 as SQIVND (reference sequence). V was pared by 3 bases and J by 6 bases, with 15 bases between. This CDR3 is CASSIAGGSSQPQHF. In nucleotides, the CDR3 is TGTGCCAGTAGTATTGCGGGCGGGAGCTCTCAGCCCCAGCATTTT.